These T cell receptor beta chains were read from a single sample in a study of T cells in localized non-small cell lung cancer. This table comes from immunoSEQ multiplex PCR, and its TCRdb copy is limited to in-frame clones, with some not included. The table has 45,000 to 55,000 clones, 60% to 85% seen once. The sequenced sample was peripheral blood, obtained before any cancer treatment. These receptors all stem from a man between 40 and 69 years old with stage I squamous cell lung carcinoma. The CDR3 runs from the conserved cysteine through the conserved F or W. A D gene is named only where the DNA matches it firmly. For some rows the clone size is stated as once, few or many, or as a class when expanded; others skip it.

v_call	d_call	cdr3_length	j_call	clone_size	cdr3_nt	cdr3_aa
TRBV9	TRBD1	13	TRBJ2-1	-	TGTGCCAGCAGCGTCGACAGGGTTAGGGAGCAGTTCTTC	CASSVDRVREQFF
TRBV6-9	-	13	TRBJ1-2	-	TGTGCCCGACGCCTCCTTTTACGGTATGGCTACACCTTC	CARRLLLRYGYTF
TRBV27	-	13	TRBJ2-3	-	TGTGCCAGCAGGCAGGAGCCCCGGGATACGCAGTATTTT	CASRQEPRDTQYF
TRBV6-5	-	15	TRBJ1-4	-	TGTGCCAGCAGTTACTCGAGTGGGGGAAGGGAAAAACTGTTTTTT	CASSYSSGGREKLFF
TRBV27	-	14	TRBJ1-2	once	TGTGCCAGCAGTGAAAGGGGAGGGAACTATGGCTACACCTTC	CASSERGGNYGYTF
TRBV14	-	16	TRBJ1-4	-	TGTGCCAGCAGCCAAGTCTCGGGCCCGATAAATGAAAAACTGTTTTTT	CASSQVSGPINEKLFF
TRBV6-1	-	8	TRBJ1-2	-	TGTGCCAGCAGTGGGGGCACCTTC	CASSGGTF
TRBV4-3	TRBD1	15	TRBJ1-5	-	TGCGCCAGCAGCCAAGGATACAGGGGTGGCCAGCCCCAGCATTTT	CASSQGYRGGQPQHF
TRBV18	TRBD1	16	TRBJ1-1	-	TGTGCCAGCTCACCAGGGACAGGGTCGCGGAACACTGAAGCTTTCTTT	CASSPGTGSRNTEAFF
TRBV18	-	14	TRBJ1-1	-	TGTGCCAGCTCGTCCGGGACACTTAACACTGAAGCTTTCTTT	CASSSGTLNTEAFF
TRBV10-3	TRBD2	15	TRBJ2-1	-	TGTGCCATCCGAAGAAGCGGGGACTCCTACAATGAGCAGTTCTTC	CAIRRSGDSYNEQFF
TRBV7-9	-	14	TRBJ2-7	-	TGTGCCAGCAGCCACGAAGGACCTATTTACGAGCAGTACTTC	CASSHEGPIYEQYF
TRBV7-2	-	12	TRBJ2-4	-	TGTGCCAGCAGCTTAGATGGGAGAACCTTGGGCTTC	CASSLDGRTLGF
TRBV6-1	-	13	TRBJ1-2	-	TGTGCCAGCAGTGAAGCGGGAGGGTGGGGCTACACCTTC	CASSEAGGWGYTF
TRBV10-3	-	14	TRBJ1-2	-	TGTGCCATCAGTGCAGGTACTGGGGACTATGGCTACACCTTC	CAISAGTGDYGYTF
TRBV2	-	13	TRBJ2-7	-	TGTGCCAGCAGTGTAGCAGGGACCTACGAGCAGTACTTC	CASSVAGTYEQYF
TRBV2	-	12	TRBJ2-7	-	TGTGCCAGCAAGGATTCCTCCTACGAGCAGTACTTC	CASKDSSYEQYF
TRBV5-6	-	17	TRBJ2-6	once	TGTGCCAGCAGCGAAGGGCCCCAAGTCTCTGGGGCCAACGTCCTGACTTTC	CASSEGPQVSGANVLTF
TRBV28	TRBD1	15	TRBJ1-6	-	TGTGCCAGCGGATTGACAGGGGGCAAGGATTCACCCCTCCACTTT	CASGLTGGKDSPLHF
TRBV4-2	-	14	TRBJ2-7	few	TGTGCCAGCAGCCCGGACATGGGGGCCTACGAGCAGTACTTC	CASSPDMGAYEQYF
TRBV28	-	15	TRBJ2-4	-	TGTGCCAGCAGTTTAAGTGGGCCAGATGGTTACATTCAGTACTTC	CASSLSGPDGYIQYF
TRBV30	-	13	TRBJ1-1	many	TGTGCCTGGAGTAGGCAGGAGAACACTGAAGCTTTCTTT	CAWSRQENTEAFF
TRBV6-5	-	15	TRBJ1-3	-	TGTGCCAGCAGTTACTCGGTGGCAACTGGAAACACCATATATTTT	CASSYSVATGNTIYF
TRBV7-3	TRBD1	13	TRBJ1-2	-	TGTGCCAGCAGCCCAGGACAGGGGGGAGGCTACACCTTC	CASSPGQGGGYTF
TRBV2	-	13	TRBJ1-4	-	TGTGCCAGCAGTGATGTGGGGGGAGAAAAACTGTTTTTT	CASSDVGGEKLFF
TRBV7-3	-	14	TRBJ2-7	-	TGTGCCAGCAGCTTAACGCCGACAGGAGGCGAGCAGTACTTC	CASSLTPTGGEQYF
TRBV28	TRBD1	17	TRBJ2-2	-	TGTGCCAGCAGCCCACTGGAAGGACAGGCACACACCGGGGAGCTGTTTTTT	CASSPLEGQAHTGELFF
TRBV2	-	14	TRBJ1-4	few	TGTGCCAGCAGTACGCAGGTGTTTAATGAAAAACTGTTTTTT	CASSTQVFNEKLFF
TRBV6-5	-	13	TRBJ1-2	-	TGTGCCAGCAGGCTTGACAGGAACTATGGCTACACCTTC	CASRLDRNYGYTF
TRBV29-1	-	14	TRBJ1-2	-	TGCAGCGTTGAAAACCCAGGGTATAACTATGGCTACACCTTC	CSVENPGYNYGYTF
TRBV9	-	14	TRBJ2-7	few	TGTGCCAGCAGCCCCGGACAGATACCCTACGAGCAGTACTTC	CASSPGQIPYEQYF
TRBV28	-	14	TRBJ1-3	-	TGTGCCAGCAGCTTACCCGGAACAGGAAACACCATATATTTT	CASSLPGTGNTIYF
TRBV6-5	TRBD1	14	TRBJ2-5	once	TGTGCCAGCAGCCCCGGGACAGGTAGAGAGACCCAGTACTTC	CASSPGTGRETQYF
TRBV23-1	-	14	TRBJ1-2	-	TGCGCCAGCAGTCAATCTAATAGGTTGGATGGCTACACCTTC	CASSQSNRLDGYTF
TRBV6-1	-	12	TRBJ2-2	-	TGTGCCAGCCTTGATCTCACCGGGGAGCTGTTTTTT	CASLDLTGELFF
TRBV6-1	TRBD2	17	TRBJ2-2	-	TGTGCCAGCAGTGCAGTAGGGGAGGGCACCTACACCGGGGAGCTGTTTTTT	CASSAVGEGTYTGELFF
TRBV11-2	-	14	TRBJ2-5	once	TGTGCCAGCAGCTTCATGACAGGGAGGGAGACCCAGTACTTC	CASSFMTGRETQYF
TRBV5-1	TRBD1	15	TRBJ1-5	-	TGCGCCAGCAGGCCTACAGGGGGAAGCAATCAGCCCCAGCATTTT	CASRPTGGSNQPQHF
TRBV6-1	-	14	TRBJ1-1	few	TGTGCCAGCAGTGAATCGTTGATGAACACTGAAGCTTTCTTT	CASSESLMNTEAFF
TRBV5-3	TRBD2	14	TRBJ2-5	-	TGTGCCAGAACTGTGAGGGACCGGGGGGGAACCCAGTACTTC	CARTVRDRGGTQYF
TRBV14	-	15	TRBJ1-4	-	TGTGCCAGCAGCCTTGGGGCCGCAACTAATGAAAAACTGTTTTTT	CASSLGAATNEKLFF
TRBV7-9	TRBD2	18	TRBJ2-7	-	TGTGCCAGCAGCTTGGACGTGCGAGCGGGGGGTTTCTCCTACGAGCAGTACTTC	CASSLDVRAGGFSYEQYF
TRBV11-2	TRBD1	15	TRBJ1-1	-	TGTGCCAGCAGCTTAGAGGGACAGCCGAACACTGAAGCTTTCTTT	CASSLEGQPNTEAFF
TRBV6-5	-	14	TRBJ2-7	-	TGTGCCAGCAGTAGCCGGGGGCTTGTGGACGAGCAGTACTTC	CASSSRGLVDEQYF
TRBV5-1	TRBD1	15	TRBJ1-4	-	TGCGCCAGCAGCTGGCGGACAGGGGGTGGTGAAAAACTGTTTTTT	CASSWRTGGGEKLFF
TRBV28	TRBD1	15	TRBJ2-3	-	TGTGCCAGCCTCCCGGGCAGGGGGTTCACAGATACGCAGTATTTT	CASLPGRGFTDTQYF
TRBV7-9	TRBD1	16	TRBJ2-7	-	TGTGCCAGCAGCTCACCCCTGGACAGGGGGGTACGGGAGCAGTACTTC	CASSSPLDRGVREQYF
TRBV7-3	TRBD1	15	TRBJ1-6	-	TGTGCCAGCAGCTCCCGGACAGGGCAGAATTCACCCCTCCACTTT	CASSSRTGQNSPLHF
TRBV18	-	16	TRBJ2-2	few	TGTGCCAGCTCACCCCGGGGCCCAGGTGACACCGGGGAGCTGTTTTTT	CASSPRGPGDTGELFF
TRBV7-2	-	18	TRBJ2-3	-	TGTGCCAGCAGCCTAGCCCTCTTTAGGGGGGGTAGCACAGATACGCAGTATTTT	CASSLALFRGGSTDTQYF
TRBV6-5	-	13	TRBJ1-1	once	TGTGCCAGCATTGGTCAGCCGGTGACTGAAGCTTTCTTT	CASIGQPVTEAFF
TRBV5-1	TRBD1	16	TRBJ1-4	once	TGCGCCAGCAGCCCGGGACAGGGGACAACTAATGAAAAACTGTTTTTT	CASSPGQGTTNEKLFF
TRBV27	-	11	TRBJ2-5	-	TGTGCCAGCAGTCACCAAGAGACCCAGTACTTC	CASSHQETQYF
TRBV7-7	TRBD2	15	TRBJ2-3	-	TGTGCCAGCAGCTTATCTGCGGGGGACACAGATACGCAGTATTTT	CASSLSAGDTDTQYF
TRBV4-3	-	15	TRBJ2-2	-	TGCGCCAGCAGCCAGTCATCGAGGGCAATAGGGGAGCTGTTTTTT	CASSQSSRAIGELFF